The 13 T cell receptor beta chains below come from one sample, sequenced in a study of neurological immune-mediated disorders. TCRdb passed the 5' RACE reads through MiXCR, listing each CDR3 protein once. The table lists about 36,000 distinct CDR3 sequences, under 13% of them singletons. The specimen sequenced was PBMCs. Source of these receptors: a woman aged 25 to 39 with HTLV-1-associated myelopathy (HAM/TSP).

This clonotype appeared many times. This chain uses TRBV20-1 with TRBJ2-1; 9 nucleotides line up with TRBD1. CDR3 length: 16 residues. V lost 1 base, J lost 5 bases, and 9 bases stayed unmatched. The germline CDR1 and CDR2 sequences are DFQATT and SNEGSKA (reference sequence). The CDR3, as DNA: TGCAGTGCTAGAGGACTAACAGGGGGCGTCCACAATGAGCAGTTCTTC. Encoded protein: CSARGLTGGVHNEQFF.

The table lists this clonotype with many counts. J is TRBJ1-2 and V is TRBV12-3 or TRBV12-4; tentatively, D is TRBD1 (5 bases). The germline V and J ends were trimmed by 7 bases and 3 bases, with 18 bases remaining between them. The CDR3 is 15 residues long. The CDR3 loop is CASKNSGGSYYGYTF. For the CDR3, the DNA is TGTGCCAGCAAGAATTCGGGGGGGTCGTACTATGGCTACACCTTC.

This clonotype was seen many times. V usage is TRBV20-1 and J usage is TRBJ2-1; D may be TRBD1 or TRBD2 (5 bases each). Germline V gene lookup returns CDR1 DFQATT and CDR2 SNEGSKA (reference sequence). The CDR3 is 14 residues long. Deletions cut 5 bases from V and 6 bases from J, with 17 bases between. The CDR3 is CSAVGLGPINEQFF. The CDR3 bases are TGCAGTGCTGTGGGGTTGGGACCTATCAATGAGCAGTTCTTC.

This clonotype was picked up many times. This chain connects TRBV7-9 to TRBJ1-5, with 7 nucleotides matching TRBD1. In germline, CDR1 is SEHNR, CDR2 FQNEAQ (reference sequence). V was pared by 5 bases and J by 6 bases, with 4 bases of the junction left unmatched. The CDR3 extends over 13 amino acids. The CDR3 sequence is CASSPGGSQPQHF. The CDR3 DNA follows: TGTGCCAGCAGCCCAGGGGGGAGTCAGCCCCAGCATTTT.

This clonotype came up many times. The CDR3, as DNA: TGTGCCAGCAGCTTGGACTACCAAAAGGACGAGCAGTACTTC. Its translation is CASSLDYQKDEQYF. J is TRBJ2-7 and V is TRBV5-6; no clear D gene. V lost 0 bases to trimming and J lost 5 bases, with 12 bases between them. This CDR3 has 14 amino acids. From germline, CDR1 is SGHDT and CDR2 YYEEEE. Drawing the rest from reference TRBV5-6 and TRBJ2-7, the complete variable domain is DAGVTQSPTHLIKTRGQQVTLRCSPKSGHDTVSWYQQALGQGPQFIFQYYEEEERQRGNFPDRFSGHQFPNYSSELNVNALLLGDSALYLCASSLDYQKDEQYFGPGTRLTVT.

Many counts were recorded for this clonotype. This chain links TRBV7-2 with TRBJ2-7; weak D call: TRBD2 (5 bases). Trimming removed 1 base at V and 6 bases at J, with 13 bases between. CDR1 and CDR2 from the germline V gene are SGHTA and FQGNSA. The CDR3 spans 14 residues. As DNA, the CDR3 is TGTGCCAGCAGCTTAGTTGCGGGTACGGGCGAGCAGTACTTC. Translated, it gives CASSLVAGTGEQYF.

This clonotype was seen ten or more times. CDR3 in DNA: TGCGCCACCAGCTATGTAGATAGCAATCAGCCCCAGCATTTT. Protein product: CATSYVDSNQPQHF. V is TRBV10-2 and J is TRBJ1-5; D is ambiguous. V lost 10 bases to trimming and J lost 0 bases, with 13 bases between them. Looked up from germline, CDR1 is WSHSY and CDR2 is SAAADI. The CDR3 contains 14 residues.

This clonotype has at least ten counts. This sequence joins TRBV20-1 and TRBJ1-1; possibly TRBD1 for D (6 bases). Trimming took off 5 bases at V and 5 bases at J, with 15 bases between the two ends. Germline V CDR1 and CDR2: DFQATT, SNEGSKA (reference sequence). The CDR3 is 13 amino acids. CDR3 sequence: CSAAQGLVTEAFF. The CDR3 DNA follows: TGCAGTGCTGCCCAGGGGTTAGTAACTGAAGCTTTCTTT.

This clonotype occurred many times. The rearrangement links TRBV20-1 to TRBJ1-1; D might be TRBD1 (6 bases). V was cut by 6 bases and J by 5 bases, with 16 bases left in between. Germline lookup yields CDR1 DFQATT and CDR2 SNEGSKA (reference sequence). The CDR3 has 13 residues. The CDR3 here is CSAREQGGTEAFF. The DNA for the CDR3 is TGCAGTGCCAGGGAACAAGGGGGAACTGAAGCTTTCTTT.

In its sample, this clonotype was seen many times. The chain carries TRBV20-1 and TRBJ1-1, with D possibly matching TRBD1 (5 bases). The CDR3 is made up of 13 amino acids. V gave up 4 bases and J gave up 3 bases, with 12 bases separating them. Germline V gives CDR1 DFQATT, CDR2 SNEGSKA (reference sequence). CDR3: CSANGGVDTEAFF. In nucleotides, the CDR3 is TGCAGTGCTAACGGGGGGGTGGACACTGAAGCTTTCTTT.

In this sample, this clonotype turned up many times. This chain connects TRBV20-1 to TRBJ2-1, with D perhaps being TRBD1 or TRBD2 (6 bases each). CDR1 is DFQATT, CDR2 SNEGSKA, per germline (reference sequence). The V and J ends lost 0 bases and 6 bases respectively, with 21 bases between them. The CDR3 is 17 amino acids. For the CDR3, the DNA is TGCAGTGCTAGAGAAGTTCGAAGGACAGTGGGGGGCAATGAGCAGTTCTTC. Protein: CSAREVRRTVGGNEQFF.

In its sample, this clonotype was seen many times. V is TRBV3-1 and J is TRBJ1-4; TRBD1 might be the D (5 bases). The CDR3 loop spans 15 amino acids. V was cut by 4 bases and J by 4 bases, with 13 bases left in between. Looked up from germline, CDR1 is LGHDT and CDR2 is YNNKEL (reference sequence). The CDR3 region is CASSLPGRFNEKLFF. The CDR3 bases are TGTGCCAGCAGCCTCCCGGGACGGTTTAATGAAAAACTGTTTTTT.

This clonotype was counted ten times or more. This chain links TRBV20-1 with TRBJ2-2, with a tentative D call TRBD2 (5 bases). The V gene's germline CDR1 is DFQATT and CDR2 SNEGSKA (reference sequence). This CDR3 has 12 amino acids. Trimming stripped 2 bases from V and 10 bases from J, with 11 bases between. The chain's CDR3 is CSARPTGEELFF. Here the CDR3 DNA reads TGCAGTGCTAGACCTACCGGGGAGGAGCTGTTTTTT.